One and the same sample provided the 27 T cell receptor beta chains below, sequenced in a study of T-cell memory formation after mild COVID-19. One entry per CDR3 protein results from TCRdb running MiXCR on the 5' RACE reads. The repertoire holds approximately 350,000 distinct CDR3 sequences, about 15% seen once, with roughly 22% in the top ten. The sequenced sample consisted of PBMCs or a T cell subset sorted from them (not recorded which). The receptors come from a man younger than 30 who had mild COVID-19 (a few samples of this study predate the infection). Cell type and time point are not known.

This clonotype was seen ten or more times. The chain uses TRBV7-2 and TRBJ1-1; unclear D gene. Trimming removed 1 base at V and 4 bases at J, with 10 bases between. The CDR3 sequence is 14 residues long. Germline CDR1 is SGHTA and CDR2 is FQGNSA. The CDR3: CASSLVGIGTEAFF. The CDR3 DNA reads TGTGCCAGCAGCTTAGTGGGGATCGGCACTGAAGCTTTCTTT.

This clonotype has ten or more counts. The V call is TRBV7-2, the J call TRBJ2-4; TRBD1 or TRBD2 may be the D gene (6 bases each). The CDR3 length is 15 residues. The V gene lost 8 bases and the J gene lost 2 bases, with 16 bases spanning the gap. Germline V gives CDR1 SGHTA, CDR2 FQGNSA. The CDR3 DNA sequence: TGTGCCAGCCGCCAAGGGGGGTTGTCCAAAAACATTCAGTACTTC. This sequence encodes CASRQGGLSKNIQYF.

This clonotype appeared a few times. The rearrangement links TRBV7-2 to TRBJ2-5, with D perhaps TRBD2 (5 bases). The V gene's germline CDR1 is SGHTA and CDR2 FQGNSA. This CDR3 is 15 amino acids long. V dropped 5 bases and J dropped 2 bases, with 15 bases sitting between them. The CDR3 region is CASSPRASNQETQYF. The CDR3 bases are TGTGCCAGCAGCCCGCGGGCTAGTAATCAAGAGACCCAGTACTTC.

The chain joins TRBV7-2 to TRBJ2-2, with D perhaps TRBD2 (6 bases). Per germline, CDR1 SGHTA and CDR2 FQGNSA. The CDR3 covers 14 residues. Trimming took 5 bases from V and 8 from J, leaving 15 bases between them. The CDR3 is CASSPELASGELFF. CDR3 DNA: TGTGCCAGCAGCCCGGAGCTAGCGAGTGGGGAGCTGTTTTTT. Drawing the rest from reference TRBV7-2 and TRBJ2-2, the complete variable domain is GAGVSQSPSNKVTEKGKDVELRCDPISGHTALYWYRQSLGQGLEFLIYFQGNSAPDKSGLPSDRFSAERTGGSVSTLTIQRTQQEDSAVYLCASSPELASGELFFGEGSRLTVL.

The chain combines TRBV6-5 with TRBJ2-2; D may be TRBD2 (7 bases). This CDR3 region has 14 residues. Germline values: CDR1 MNHEY, CDR2 SVGAGI. V lost 6 bases to trimming and J lost 7 bases, with 15 bases between them. CDR3 bases: TGTGCCAGCAGATTTAGGGGGGGTGACGGGGAGCTGTTTTTT. The encoded protein is CASRFRGGDGELFF.

In this sample, this clonotype turned up a few times. The rearrangement links TRBV4-3 to TRBJ2-7; D is unresolved. This CDR3 spans 14 amino acids. Trimming removed 0 bases at V and 0 bases at J, with 6 bases between. In germline, CDR1 is LGHNA, CDR2 YSLEER. CDR3 DNA: TGCGCCAGCAGCCAAGAGCGGTCCTCCTACGAGCAGTACTTC. Protein sequence: CASSQERSSYEQYF.

There are a few counts of this clonotype. The V and J genes are TRBV14 and TRBJ1-3; D ambiguous. CDR3 length equals 15 residues. Trimming took 3 bases from V and 0 from J, leaving 9 bases between them. From germline, CDR1 is SGHDN and CDR2 FVKESK. CDR3: CASSQYRFSGNTIYF. CDR3 nucleotides: TGTGCCAGCAGCCAGTATCGATTCTCTGGAAACACCATATATTTT.

The chain carries TRBV28 and TRBJ1-1; 7 nucleotides agree with TRBD1. The CDR3 sequence is 12 residues long. V dropped 8 bases and J dropped 11; count of bases not matched to a gene: 11. The germline V gene encodes CDR1 MDHEN and CDR2 SYDVKM. CDR3: CASYRQGERAFF. The CDR3 bases are TGTGCCAGCTATAGACAGGGCGAGAGGGCTTTCTTT.

This clonotype was detected only a few times. V and J are TRBV6-1 and TRBJ1-1; D might be TRBD1 (5 bases). The ends were cut back, 1 base at V and 8 bases at J, with 17 bases in the middle. This CDR3 has 15 residues. Germline CDR1 reads MNHNS; CDR2 reads SASEGT. CDR3 sequence reads: CASSEEAGRVSEAFF. DNA of the CDR3: TGTGCCAGCAGTGAAGAGGCAGGCAGGGTTTCCGAAGCTTTCTTT.

This chain connects TRBV9 to TRBJ2-6, with D possibly TRBD1 on 5 matching bases. The CDR3 totals 15 residues. CDR1 SGDLS and CDR2 YYNGEE come from the germline V gene. Trimming pared 5 bases from V and 0 bases from J, leaving 9 bases between. Here the CDR3 reads CASSVTASGANVLTF. The CDR3 DNA sequence: TGTGCCAGCAGTGTGACAGCCTCTGGGGCCAACGTCCTGACTTTC.

There are a few counts of this clonotype. This chain connects TRBV5-1 to TRBJ1-1; a weak D match, TRBD1 (6 bases). This CDR3 comprises 14 residues. V was cut by 2 bases and J by 11 bases, with 19 bases left in between. The V gene's germline CDR1 is SGHRS and CDR2 YFSETQ. In DNA, the CDR3 is TGCGCCAGCAGCTTCGGGGAACCAGGGGCATACGCTTTCTTT. Protein: CASSFGEPGAYAFF.

V usage is TRBV5-1 and J usage is TRBJ2-6, with TRBD2 matching over 9 bases. This CDR3 spans 17 amino acids. The V and J ends lost 1 base and 4 bases, in that order; junction bases with no gene match: 6. The germline CDR1 and CDR2 sequences are SGHRS and YFSETQ. The CDR3 DNA reads as TGCGCCAGCAGCTTGCATAGCGGGGGATCCGGGGCCAACGTCCTGACTTTC. Its protein is CASSLHSGGSGANVLTF.

This clonotype was detected ten times or more. The rearrangement uses TRBV4-2 and TRBJ1-1; TRBD1 might be the D (6 bases). V was shortened by 4 bases and J by 3 bases, with 12 bases between the two germline ends. The CDR3 length is 14 residues. The germline CDR1 and CDR2 sequences are LGHNA and YNFKEQ. The CDR3 reads CASSPLQGYTEAFF. CDR3 nucleotide sequence: TGTGCCAGCAGCCCGTTACAGGGATACACTGAAGCTTTCTTT.

The rearrangement uses TRBV11-2 and TRBJ2-1, with 9 positions matching TRBD2. The germline V gene has CDR1 SGHAT and CDR2 FQNNGV. Trimming removed 7 bases from V and 6 bases from J; junction bases left unmatched: 16. This CDR3 contains 17 residues. The CDR3 sequence: CASTQGRGGGASNEQFF. The CDR3 nucleotides read TGTGCCAGCACCCAAGGCCGGGGCGGGGGGGCAAGCAATGAGCAGTTCTTC.

V and J are TRBV2 and TRBJ1-1; D is perhaps TRBD1 (6 bases). Germline CDR1 reads SNHLY; CDR2 reads FYNNEI. This CDR3 has 15 residues. Trimming pared 3 bases from V and 0 bases from J, leaving 11 bases between. The CDR3 region is CASSEDGQMNTEAFF. In DNA, the CDR3 is TGTGCCAGCAGTGAGGATGGACAGATGAACACTGAAGCTTTCTTT.

This sequence joins TRBV5-6 and TRBJ2-3; D call uncertain. The CDR3 length is 11 residues. Germline CDR1 SGHDT, CDR2 YYEEEE. V lost 6 bases and J lost 7, with 9 bases in between. In DNA, the CDR3 is TGTGCCAGCACGAGCGCGAATACGCAGTATTTT. It is translated as CASTSANTQYF. Full variable domain (missing parts from reference TRBV5-6 and TRBJ2-3): DAGVTQSPTHLIKTRGQQVTLRCSPKSGHDTVSWYQQALGQGPQFIFQYYEEEERQRGNFPDRFSGHQFPNYSSELNVNALLLGDSALYLCASTSANTQYFGPGTRLTVL.

This clonotype was observed a few times. The rearrangement links TRBV24-1 to TRBJ2-1; possible D gene TRBD1, 6 bases. The CDR3 is 15 residues long. Germline values: CDR1 KGHDR, CDR2 SFDVKD. Trimming removed 4 bases at V and 4 bases at J, with 13 bases between. CDR3 nucleotide sequence: TGTGCCACCAGTGAGTCCGGGACACCATACAATGAGCAGTTCTTC. Translation gives CATSESGTPYNEQFF.

This clonotype was seen only a few times. The rearrangement uses TRBV12-3 or TRBV12-4 and TRBJ2-2; tentative D call: TRBD1 (5 bases). Between the trimmed V and J ends, which lost 4 bases and 0 bases, there was a span of 9 bases. The CDR3 sequence is 15 residues long. The CDR3 protein is CASSSDISNTGELFF. In DNA form, the CDR3 reads TGTGCCAGCAGTTCGGACATCTCGAACACCGGGGAGCTGTTTTTT.

This clonotype was recorded a few times. The gene calls are TRBV9 and TRBJ2-2; perhaps TRBD2 as D (5 bases). The germline gives CDR1 SGDLS, CDR2 YYNGEE. The CDR3 runs to 15 residues. Trimming left V 4 bases short and J 3 bases short, with 13 bases between. The chain's CDR3 is CASSTPSGDTGELFF. The CDR3 DNA follows: TGTGCCAGCAGCACCCCTTCCGGGGACACCGGGGAGCTGTTTTTT.

V usage is TRBV28 and J usage is TRBJ1-4, with a possible D match to TRBD1 (6 bases). The CDR3 covers 16 residues. CDR1 is MDHEN and CDR2 is SYDVKM in the germline V gene. V lost 6 bases and J lost 3, with 17 bases in between. CDR3 loop: CASRHPQGSPNEKLFF. The DNA for the CDR3 is TGTGCCAGCAGACACCCTCAGGGGTCGCCTAATGAAAAACTGTTTTTT.

This clonotype was detected a few times. This chain uses TRBV2 with TRBJ2-7, with 9 bases identical to TRBD2. CDR1 and CDR2 from the germline V gene are SNHLY and FYNNEI. This CDR3 spans 14 amino acids. J lost 0 bases, V lost 7 bases, and 4 bases had no gene match. The CDR3 loop is CASITSGSSYEQYF. In DNA, the CDR3 is TGTGCCAGCATTACTAGCGGGTCCTCCTACGAGCAGTACTTC.

V usage is TRBV6-1 and J usage is TRBJ1-1; D is unclear. The CDR3 is 12 residues long. From germline, CDR1 is MNHNS and CDR2 SASEGT. Trimming removed 8 bases from V and 13 bases from J, with 20 bases in between. The CDR3 coding sequence is TGTGCCAGCCGGTTCAACTGGGCTGTAGTTTTCTTT. This translates into CASRFNWAVVFF.

This clonotype was detected ten times or more. This chain uses TRBV5-4 with TRBJ1-2; the D gene is possibly TRBD1 (5 bases). Trimming cost V 0 bases and J 2 bases, with 5 bases left between them. Germline lookup yields CDR1 SGHNT and CDR2 YYREEE (reference sequence). The CDR3 is 13 amino acids. In nucleotides, the CDR3 is TGTGCCAGCAGCTTGGAGGGGAACTATGGCTACACCTTC. It specifies CASSLEGNYGYTF.

This clonotype was seen more than once but under ten times. The chain's CDR3 is CSASPITSGVGNHEQYV. The DNA for the CDR3 is TGCAGTGCTAGCCCGATAACTAGCGGGGTAGGTAACCACGAGCAGTACGTC. J is TRBJ2-7 and V is TRBV20-1; 10 bases fit TRBD2. Germline assignment: CDR1 DFQATT and CDR2 SNEGSKA (reference sequence). After removal of 3 bases from V and 5 bases from J, the junction contained 16 bases not matched to a gene. The CDR3 length is 17 residues.

This clonotype has a handful of counts. The chain joins TRBV7-9 to TRBJ1-5, with no clear D. Between the trimmed V and J ends, which lost 3 bases and 4 bases, there was a span of 13 bases. The CDR3 spans 15 residues. In germline, CDR1 is SEHNR, CDR2 FQNEAQ (reference sequence). The CDR3 sequence: CASSFILGRNQPQHF. CDR3 coding DNA: TGTGCCAGCAGCTTCATCTTGGGCAGGAATCAGCCCCAGCATTTT.

The sample holds a few counts of this clonotype. The rearrangement uses TRBV6-2 or TRBV6-3 and TRBJ2-3, with D hard to call. CDR1 and CDR2 from the germline V gene are MNHEY and SVGEGT. The CDR3 is made up of 13 amino acids. Between the trimmed V and J ends, which lost 0 bases and 4 bases, there was a span of 5 bases. The CDR3 loop is CASSYSSSDTQYF. As DNA, the CDR3 is TGTGCCAGCAGTTACTCGAGTTCAGATACGCAGTATTTT.

This clonotype was seen more than once but under ten times. This chain uses TRBV7-3 with TRBJ2-5; tentatively, D is TRBD2 (7 bases). The CDR3 has 14 amino acids. Trimming shortened V by 5 bases and J by 5 bases, and 15 bases separated the two germline ends. Germline CDR1 and CDR2: SGHTA and FQGTGA. The CDR3, as DNA: TGTGCCAGCAGCCGCGGGGGCCCCCGGGAGACCCAGTACTTC. Its translation is CASSRGGPRETQYF.